Below, 23 T cell receptor beta chains from the same sample are listed, as sequenced in a study of identical twins. TCRdb used MiXCR to reprocess the 5' RACE reads, holding one entry per CDR3 protein. This sample carries some 250,000 distinct CDR3 sequences, 6.5% of them seen once, and the ten largest clones take less than 15%. These data were also filed under a second study, of T cells expressing NK-cell markers.

Sequencing was carried out using CD8+ T cells sorted from blood. The source is a woman under 30 in good health.

This clonotype came up a few times. V gene TRBV10-3 combines with J gene TRBJ1-2; tentatively, D is TRBD1 (6 bases). The CDR3 extends over 17 amino acids. Germline CDR1 and CDR2: ENHRY and SYGVKD. V was pared by 0 bases and J by 4 bases, with 18 bases between. CDR3 bases: TGTGCCATCAGTGAGTCCGCCCAACAGGGAGACCGCTATGGCTACACCTTC. Amino acid sequence: CAISESAQQGDRYGYTF.

This clonotype was seen at least ten times. The rearrangement uses TRBV12-3 or TRBV12-4 and TRBJ2-1; the match to TRBD2 covers 8 bases. This CDR3 region has 15 residues. Losses at the gene ends were 6 bases for V and 7 bases for J; bases not matched to a gene: 11. The CDR3 region is CASSPLVAGRNEQFF. For the CDR3, the DNA is TGTGCCAGCAGCCCCCTGGTAGCGGGGAGAAATGAGCAGTTCTTC.

The chain employs TRBV20-1 and TRBJ1-3; a possible D gene is TRBD1 (5 bases). The germline V and J ends were trimmed by 5 bases and 4 bases, with 12 bases remaining between them. The CDR3 loop spans 13 amino acids. Germline loops: CDR1 DFQATT, CDR2 SNEGSKA (reference sequence). This chain's CDR3 is CSALWGDGNTIYF. DNA of the CDR3: TGCAGTGCTCTTTGGGGGGACGGAAACACCATATATTTT.

V gene TRBV5-5 combines with J gene TRBJ2-2; D is unresolved. The germline V and J ends were trimmed by 1 base and 4 bases, with 8 bases remaining between them. This CDR3 is 14 amino acids long. Germline CDR1 is SGHKS and CDR2 is YYEKEE (reference sequence). CDR3 protein: CASSLNLFTGELFF. DNA for the CDR3: TGTGCCAGCAGCTTGAATCTGTTCACCGGGGAGCTGTTTTTT. Combining the CDR3 with reference TRBV5-5 and TRBJ2-2 gives the whole variable domain DAGVTQSPTHLIKTRGQQVTLRCSPISGHKSVSWYQQVLGQGPQFIFQYYEKEERGRGNFPDRFSARQFPNYSSELNVNALLLGDSALYLCASSLNLFTGELFFGEGSRLTVL.

DNA for the CDR3: TGCAGTGCTCCGCGTTTTACAGGGAGTGGCGATCAGCCCCAGCATTTT. It translates to CSAPRFTGSGDQPQHF. The chain couples TRBV20-1 to TRBJ1-5, with D perhaps TRBD1 (6 bases). Trimming stripped 5 bases from V and 5 bases from J, with 22 bases between. Germline loops: CDR1 DFQATT, CDR2 SNEGSKA (reference sequence). The CDR3 contains 16 residues.

This clonotype was detected ten times or more. CDR3 amino acids: CASFPPPFTNTEAFF. The CDR3, as DNA: TGTGCCAGCTTCCCCCCCCCCTTTACGAACACTGAAGCTTTCTTT. V and J are TRBV27 and TRBJ1-1; D remains ambiguous. The CDR3 contains 15 residues. The germline V gene has CDR1 MNHEY and CDR2 SMNVEV (reference sequence). V was shortened by 8 bases and J by 1 base, with 17 bases between the two germline ends.

The rearrangement links TRBV7-9 to TRBJ1-5; D not resolved. The CDR3 has 12 residues. V was pared by 5 bases and J by 7 bases, with 9 bases between. The germline CDR1 and CDR2 sequences are SEHNR and FQNEAQ (reference sequence). Here the CDR3 reads CASSPPGQPQHF. CDR3 coding DNA: TGTGCCAGCAGCCCCCCCGGGCAGCCCCAGCATTTT.

The chain is built from TRBV11-2 and TRBJ2-1, with TRBD2 identical over 7 bases. The CDR3 covers 12 residues. Losses at the gene ends were 3 bases for V and 9 bases for J; bases not matched to a gene: 2. Germline loops: CDR1 SGHAT, CDR2 FQNNGV. CDR3 sequence: CASSFSGAEQFF. The CDR3 DNA follows: TGTGCCAGCAGCTTCAGCGGGGCTGAGCAGTTCTTC.

V is TRBV7-9 and J is TRBJ2-1; 8 positions agree with TRBD2. The CDR3 length is 16 residues. Looked up from germline, CDR1 is SEHNR and CDR2 is FQNEAQ (reference sequence). After removal of 3 bases from V and 4 bases from J, the junction contained 8 bases not matched to a gene. The CDR3 protein is CASSFPGEREYNEQFF. The DNA of the CDR3 is TGTGCCAGCAGCTTCCCGGGGGAGCGGGAGTACAATGAGCAGTTCTTC.

The chain employs TRBV7-9 and TRBJ1-1; the match to TRBD1 covers 8 bases. Germline lookup yields CDR1 SEHNR and CDR2 FQNEAQ (reference sequence). V lost 6 bases, J lost 1 base, and 4 bases stayed unmatched. The CDR3 contains 14 residues. CDR3 coding DNA: TGTGCCAGCAGGACAGGGGTCGAGAACACTGAAGCTTTCTTT. This translates into CASRTGVENTEAFF.

This chain uses TRBV6-2 or TRBV6-3 with TRBJ2-1, with 8 bases that match TRBD2. Germline V gives CDR1 MNHEY, CDR2 SVGEGT. The CDR3 runs to 15 residues. V was pared by 4 bases and J by 6 bases, with 8 bases of the junction left unmatched. The CDR3 here is CASSSGQGLANEQFF. CDR3 sequence (DNA): TGTGCCAGCAGTTCGGGCCAAGGACTAGCCAATGAGCAGTTCTTC.

This clonotype was picked up a small number of times. The J gene is TRBJ2-3, the V gene TRBV18; 9 nucleotides match TRBD2. This CDR3 is 18 amino acids long. Germline V lookup: CDR1 KGHSH, CDR2 LQKENI. The V segment lost 3 bases and the J segment 2 bases; nucleotides outside the gene matches: 12. DNA for the CDR3: TGTGCCAGCTCACCTGATAGCGGGGGTTGGTGGTACACAGATACGCAGTATTTT. This gives the protein CASSPDSGGWWYTDTQYF.

V and J are TRBV7-9 and TRBJ1-2; D is uncertain. The V and J ends lost 5 bases and 7 bases respectively, with 14 bases between them. Per germline, CDR1 SEHNR and CDR2 FQNEAQ (reference sequence). This CDR3 has 13 residues. The CDR3 here is CASSDSLSSGYTF. The CDR3 bases are TGTGCCAGCAGCGATTCCCTCAGTAGTGGCTACACCTTC.

The table lists this clonotype with a few counts. V is TRBV20-1 and J is TRBJ1-5; 8 positions match TRBD1. CDR3 size: 14 residues. Germline V gene data show CDR1 as DFQATT and CDR2 as SNEGSKA (reference sequence). The J segment lost 3 bases and the V segment lost 5 bases, leaving 6 bases of the junction unmatched. The CDR3 region has the DNA TGCAGTGCTTGGCAGGGGGCTGTCAATCAGCCCCAGCATTTT. Protein product: CSAWQGAVNQPQHF.

The gene calls are TRBV13 and TRBJ1-1; 7 nucleotides line up with TRBD1. V shed 5 bases, J shed 1 base, and the junction held 4 bases outside the gene matches. CDR1 and CDR2 (germline): PRHDT, FYEKMQ (reference sequence). This CDR3 has 14 amino acids. CDR3 sequence (DNA): TGTGCCAGCAGCACCCGGACAGGGAACACTGAAGCTTTCTTT. Translating gives CASSTRTGNTEAFF.

V and J are TRBV15 and TRBJ2-3; D is unresolved. Germline V gives CDR1 LNHNV, CDR2 YYDKDF (reference sequence). V was trimmed by 0 bases and J by 3 bases, leaving 4 bases between them. CDR3 length: 13 residues. The CDR3 loop is CATSRDPTDTQYF. The DNA of the CDR3 is TGTGCCACCAGCAGAGATCCGACAGATACGCAGTATTTT.

This clonotype was counted only a few times. The V call is TRBV6-1, the J call TRBJ2-7; the D gene is possibly TRBD1 (5 bases). V lost 0 bases, J lost 5 bases, and 17 bases lay in between. The CDR3 has 16 residues. The V gene's germline CDR1 is MNHNS and CDR2 SASEGT. The CDR3 DNA reads as TGTGCCAGCAGTGAAGCGGGGCCTCAGGGTATCGACGAGCAGTACTTC. Protein product: CASSEAGPQGIDEQYF.

This chain joins TRBV6-5 and TRBJ1-2; D gene unclear. CDR3 length: 15 residues. The germline V and J ends were trimmed by 5 bases and 4 bases, with 17 bases remaining between them. In germline, CDR1 is MNHEY, CDR2 SVGAGI. In nucleotides, the CDR3 is TGTGCCAGCAGTACTACGAGTTCCTCCTCCTATGGCTACACCTTC. Its protein product is CASSTTSSSSYGYTF.

The chain couples TRBV20-1 to TRBJ2-2, with no clear D. V gave up 4 bases and J gave up 4 bases, with 10 bases separating them. The germline V gene encodes CDR1 DFQATT and CDR2 SNEGSKA (reference sequence). This CDR3 spans 13 amino acids. The CDR3 here is CSAKTGTTGELFF. The CDR3 bases are TGCAGTGCTAAGACGGGCACCACCGGGGAGCTGTTTTTT.

This clonotype has ten or more counts. The chain has TRBV12-3 or TRBV12-4 and TRBJ2-7; no clear D gene. V dropped 8 bases and J dropped 1 base, with 3 bases sitting between them. This CDR3 is 10 amino acids long. The CDR3 DNA reads TGTGCCAGCGGGTCCTACGAGCAGTACTTC. It encodes CASGSYEQYF.

This clonotype turned up a few times. The J gene is TRBJ1-6, the V gene TRBV6-5; D uncertain. Germline V lookup: CDR1 MNHEY, CDR2 SVGAGI. V was cut by 0 bases and J by 2 bases, with 8 bases left in between. The CDR3 consists of 16 residues. The CDR3, as DNA: TGTGCCAGCAGTTACTCTACAGAGCCCTATAATTCACCCCTCCACTTT. It codes for CASSYSTEPYNSPLHF.

This clonotype was found many times. The chain links TRBV4-2 to TRBJ1-2, with D possibly TRBD1 on 6 matching bases. CDR3 length: 18 residues. Germline V gene data show CDR1 as LGHNA and CDR2 as YNFKEQ. Trimming took off 1 base at V and 0 bases at J, with 18 bases between the two ends. DNA for the CDR3: TGTGCCAGCAGCCAAGCCAGGGGTAAACGAATCCCTAACTATGGCTACACCTTC. It yields the protein CASSQARGKRIPNYGYTF.

The CDR3 reads CACSPIPSRAGTEAFF. The CDR3 DNA follows: TGTGCCTGCAGCCCAATTCCGAGCAGGGCGGGAACTGAAGCTTTCTTT. The V and J genes are TRBV30 and TRBJ1-1; a possible D gene is TRBD1 (5 bases). From germline, CDR1 is GTSNPN and CDR2 SVGIG (reference sequence). V was clipped by 6 bases and J by 5 bases, with 25 bases between them. The CDR3 is made up of 16 amino acids.